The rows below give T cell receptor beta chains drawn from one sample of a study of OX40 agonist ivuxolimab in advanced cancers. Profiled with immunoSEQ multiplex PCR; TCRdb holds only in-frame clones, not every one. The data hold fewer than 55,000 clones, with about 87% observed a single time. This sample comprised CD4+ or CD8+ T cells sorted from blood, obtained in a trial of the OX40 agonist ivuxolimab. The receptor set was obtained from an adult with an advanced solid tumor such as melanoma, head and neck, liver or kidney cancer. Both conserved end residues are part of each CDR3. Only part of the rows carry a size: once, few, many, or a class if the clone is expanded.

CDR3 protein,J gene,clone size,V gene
CASSYSGTGGTEAFF,TRBJ1-1,.,TRBV5-5
CASSRAVRQETQYF,TRBJ2-5,.,TRBV6-1
CASSLDGPTDTQYF,TRBJ2-3,few,TRBV7-2
CASSWGGTDYNEQFF,TRBJ2-1,.,TRBV5-5
CASSVSLLNTEAFF,TRBJ1-1,.,TRBV28
CASSSQGAGRNTEAFF,TRBJ1-1,.,TRBV5-4
CASSYSRGSQPQHF,TRBJ1-5,.,TRBV28
CASSVGEGASSGANVLTF,TRBJ2-6,.,TRBV9
CASSLDSSGRADEQFF,TRBJ2-1,.,TRBV5-1
CASSPSGTRDEKLFF,TRBJ1-4,.,TRBV18
CASSPSLRQGSYEQYF,TRBJ2-7,few,TRBV14
CASSLEGDQRSPLHF,TRBJ1-6,.,TRBV7-9
CATRPEQGSTGELFF,TRBJ2-2,once,TRBV6-6
CASSQAQGRNQPQHF,TRBJ1-5,.,TRBV4-1
CASSDWRQGTTGELFF,TRBJ2-2,.,TRBV6-4
CAWSVPSSTDTQYF,TRBJ2-3,.,TRBV30
CASTVRQGQETQYF,TRBJ2-5,.,TRBV19
CASSYARARETQYF,TRBJ2-5,.,TRBV6-5
CASSAAGTANTGELFF,TRBJ2-2,.,TRBV19
CAIRDRDTDSYEQYF,TRBJ2-7,few,TRBV7-9
CASSASDRGATGYTF,TRBJ1-2,medium-sized,TRBV19
CASSSGYTFGDSNQPQHF,TRBJ1-5,.,TRBV28
CASSPGPLGGQPQHF,TRBJ1-5,.,TRBV7-2
CASSPGRQSGNTIYF,TRBJ1-3,.,TRBV18
CASSSRTGRYINYGYTF,TRBJ1-2,.,TRBV27
CASTIGAGNTGELFF,TRBJ2-2,.,TRBV5-1
CASSPPGTEKNIQYF,TRBJ2-4,.,TRBV4-1
CASSSVPTYEQYF,TRBJ2-7,.,TRBV28
CAISEVERGPQPQHF,TRBJ1-5,.,TRBV10-3
CASSSDVRGYGYTF,TRBJ1-2,.,TRBV7-6
CASSSERTGGLNQPQHF,TRBJ1-5,.,TRBV27
CASSSGGLNTGELFF,TRBJ2-2,few,TRBV5-1
CSVLKASGGLYEQFF,TRBJ2-1,.,TRBV29-1
CASSMDRREIYGYTF,TRBJ1-2,.,TRBV19
CASSLVVETQYF,TRBJ2-5,.,TRBV7-2
CASSFSGQGRPADTQYF,TRBJ2-3,.,TRBV7-2
CASSGQVPSSYNEQFF,TRBJ2-1,.,TRBV7-2
CASSPGLAGNTGELFF,TRBJ2-2,.,TRBV18
CASSPGGVGNTIYF,TRBJ1-3,.,TRBV28
CASSLATSGSTDTQYF,TRBJ2-3,.,TRBV5-1
CASGGLAANNEQFF,TRBJ2-1,.,TRBV28
CASSTVLGGLAGLVEQFF,TRBJ2-1,.,TRBV19
CAISEMQGGVEQYF,TRBJ2-7,.,TRBV10-3
CASSPTLIAGVGTGELFF,TRBJ2-2,few,TRBV14
CASSYWQTNTGELFF,TRBJ2-2,.,TRBV6-6
CASSGLWETQYF,TRBJ2-5,.,TRBV5-1
CASSYGGYESTEAFF,TRBJ1-1,.,TRBV6-5
CASSVGLAGRIAKNIQYF,TRBJ2-4,medium-sized,TRBV28
CASRETRGGGNNEQFF,TRBJ2-1,.,TRBV2
CASSITGVDEAFF,TRBJ1-1,.,TRBV19
CGSGRQPLGNTIYF,TRBJ1-3,few,TRBV19
CASSTGGGANNEQFF,TRBJ2-1,few,TRBV2
CASSQDSPGEGETQYF,TRBJ2-5,.,TRBV4-1
CASSLGLALNTGELFF,TRBJ2-2,.,TRBV18
CASSAGQGIYTF,TRBJ1-2,.,TRBV6-1